Shown below are 7 T cell receptor beta chains from a single sample sequenced in a study of blood T cells in healthy people across ages. The second PCR ran 7 to 11 cycles with a sample-barcoded 5' primer and J-beta primers. One entry per CDR3 protein results from TCRdb running MiXCR on the 5' RACE reads. The sample yields over 1,500,000 distinct CDR3 sequences, about two fifths seen once. The sample was blood. The receptors derive from a human donor in good health.

The gene calls are TRBV4-3 and TRBJ2-6; unclear D gene. Germline-derived CDR1 and CDR2 are LGHNA and YSLEER. This CDR3 comprises 21 residues. The ends were cut back, 1 base at V and 0 bases at J, with 22 bases in the middle. The CDR3 sequence is CASSQGPSGLTVISGANVLTF. CDR3 sequence (DNA): TGCGCCAGCAGCCAAGGTCCCTCAGGTCTGACCGTAATCTCTGGGGCCAACGTCCTGACTTTC.

The chain has TRBV20-1 and TRBJ1-1; D unclear. Trimming cost V 3 bases and J 2 bases, with 4 bases left between them. The CDR3 is made up of 11 amino acids. The germline V gene has CDR1 DFQATT and CDR2 SNEGSKA (reference sequence). The CDR3 sequence: CSASDNTEAFF. CDR3 nucleotides: TGCAGTGCTAGCGATAACACTGAAGCTTTCTTT.

This sequence joins TRBV7-9 and TRBJ1-4, with D possibly matching TRBD1 (5 bases). Between the trimmed V and J ends, which lost 7 bases and 8 bases, there was a span of 11 bases. The CDR3 contains 12 residues. Germline CDR1 reads SEHNR; CDR2 reads FQNEAQ (reference sequence). The CDR3 here is CASNPRGEKLFF. DNA of the CDR3: TGTGCCAGCAACCCCCGGGGGGAAAAACTGTTTTTT.

CDR3 amino acids: CSVESVRGYYNEQFF. In DNA, the CDR3 is TGCAGCGTTGAATCAGTCAGGGGATACTACAATGAGCAGTTCTTC. The V and J genes are TRBV29-1 and TRBJ2-1; possible D gene TRBD1, 6 bases. Deletions cut 2 bases from V and 3 bases from J, with 14 bases between. The CDR3 is 15 amino acids. Germline V gives CDR1 SQVTM, CDR2 ANQGSEA.

This clonotype occurred a few times. The rearrangement uses TRBV7-9 and TRBJ2-5; D uncertain. This CDR3 comprises 15 residues. The germline V gene encodes CDR1 SEHNR and CDR2 FQNEAQ (reference sequence). The V gene lost 5 bases and the J gene lost 1 base, with 14 bases spanning the gap. DNA for the CDR3: TGTGCCAGCAGCCACGCGACGTGGACCCAAGAGACCCAGTACTTC. Its protein is CASSHATWTQETQYF.

This chain links TRBV28 with TRBJ2-7; 9 bases are shared with TRBD1. From germline, CDR1 is MDHEN and CDR2 SYDVKM. There are 16 residues in the CDR3. V trimming: 6 bases; J trimming: 1 base; junction bases outside the gene matches: 10. CDR3 DNA sequence: TGTGCCAGCAGATCCCTAGGGGGACAGGGTTCCTACGAGCAGTACTTC. Its translation: CASRSLGGQGSYEQYF. Based on the CDR3 plus reference TRBV28 and TRBJ2-7, the full variable domain is DVKVTQSSRYLVKRTGEKVFLECVQDMDHENMFWYRQDPGLGLRLIYFSYDVKMKEKGDIPEGYSVSREKKERFSLILESASTNQTSMYLCASRSLGGQGSYEQYFGPGTRLTVT.

Only a few counts were recorded for this clonotype. The V gene is TRBV12-3 or TRBV12-4, the J gene TRBJ2-3, with TRBD2 matching 8 bases. The CDR3 has 15 residues. V lost 7 bases to trimming and J lost 4 bases; unmatched junction nucleotides: 10. The CDR3 DNA sequence: TGTGCCAGCAAATTAGCGGGGAGAGTTTCAGATACGCAGTATTTT. It yields the protein CASKLAGRVSDTQYF.